Each of the 29 T cell receptor beta chains below was sequenced from the same sample in a study of cytomegalovirus exposure and HLA in healthy donors. A multiplex PCR was run with 60 Vbeta primers and 13 Jbeta primers. Generated by immunoSEQ multiplex PCR, the TCRdb table keeps only in-frame clones and is missing some. The data contain about 130,000 clones, under 90% of them singletons. Source material: PBMCs. The receptors stem from a man between 18 and 29 years old in good health and CMV-seronegative.

This clone has only one observation. V usage is TRBV30 and J usage is TRBJ1-5, with a possible D match to TRBD1 (6 bases). CDR1 is GTSNPN, CDR2 SVGIG, per germline (reference sequence). The CDR3 is 14 residues long. V shed 4 bases and J shed 6 bases, with 16 bases lying between them. This chain's CDR3 is CAWNARGGGQPQHF. CDR3 bases: TGTGCCTGGAATGCCAGGGGCGGAGGTCAGCCCCAGCATTTT.

J is TRBJ2-2 and V is TRBV19; 8 bases line up with TRBD1. The length of the CDR3 is 14 residues. V shed 6 bases and J 1 base; nucleotides not matched to a gene: 1. Germline V gene lookup returns CDR1 LNHDA and CDR2 SQIVND (reference sequence). CDR3 sequence reads: CASRGTGNTGELFF. In nucleotides, the CDR3 is TGTGCCAGTAGGGGGACAGGGAACACCGGGGAGCTGTTTTTT.

This chain links TRBV5-1 with TRBJ1-5, with 9 bases fitting TRBD1. The V gene's germline CDR1 is SGHRS and CDR2 YFSETQ. CDR3 length: 15 amino acids. V shed 0 bases, J shed 7 bases, and the junction held 5 bases outside the gene matches. The CDR3 sequence is CASSLDGQGLQPQHF. The CDR3 DNA is TGCGCCAGCAGCTTGGATGGACAGGGGTTGCAGCCCCAGCATTTT.

V and J are TRBV2 and TRBJ2-3; TRBD2 might be the D (5 bases). CDR1 is SNHLY and CDR2 is FYNNEI in the germline V gene. There are 15 residues in the CDR3. Trimming took 3 bases from V and 0 from J, leaving 10 bases between them. The CDR3 loop is CASSDYGVSTDTQYF. The CDR3 nucleotides are TGTGCCAGCAGTGATTACGGGGTTAGCACAGATACGCAGTATTTT.

This sequence joins TRBV6-5 and TRBJ2-7; D is possibly TRBD2 (6 bases). V was shortened by 2 bases and J by 5 bases, with 10 bases between the two germline ends. The CDR3 contains 13 residues. CDR1 and CDR2 (germline): MNHEY, SVGAGI. CDR3 amino acids: CASSYGGVDEQYF. CDR3 bases: TGTGCCAGCAGTTACGGCGGGGTTGACGAGCAGTACTTC.

This clone was observed a handful of times. The chain combines TRBV6-5 with TRBJ1-1; a possible D gene is TRBD1 (5 bases). The germline V and J ends were trimmed by 0 bases and 10 bases, with 21 bases remaining between them. Germline values: CDR1 MNHEY, CDR2 SVGAGI. CDR3 length: 16 amino acids. The CDR3 is CASSYSEGRRTFGAFF. The CDR3 DNA sequence: TGTGCCAGCAGTTACTCGGAGGGGAGGAGAACTTTCGGAGCTTTCTTT.

This clone has a handful of counts. The chain has TRBV6-5 and TRBJ2-3; the D gene is possibly TRBD2 (6 bases). The CDR3 contains 13 residues. V was pared by 6 bases and J by 6 bases, with 13 bases between. Germline V gene data show CDR1 as MNHEY and CDR2 as SVGAGI. As DNA, the CDR3 is TGTGCCAGCAGGAGGGCGGGGACCGATACGCAGTATTTT. Translating gives CASRRAGTDTQYF.

Here the CDR3 reads CSVRPRQATYEQYF. The CDR3 DNA follows: TGCAGCGTCCGTCCGCGACAGGCCACCTACGAGCAGTACTTC. V is TRBV29-1 and J is TRBJ2-7; D is possibly TRBD1 (6 bases). Germline V gene sequence: CDR1 SQVTM, CDR2 ANQGSEA. CDR3 length: 14 amino acids. Between the trimmed V and J ends, which lost 6 bases and 2 bases, there was a span of 17 bases.

This chain connects TRBV9 to TRBJ2-3; D remains unclear. Trimming took off 3 bases at V and 2 bases at J, with 19 bases between the two ends. The CDR3 contains 17 residues. CDR1 and CDR2 (germline): SGDLS, YYNGEE. CDR3 DNA sequence: TGTGCCAGCAGCGCCCACCGGAACCGACTGAACACAGATACGCAGTATTTT. Protein sequence: CASSAHRNRLNTDTQYF. Using reference TRBV9 and TRBJ2-3 for the parts outside the CDR3, the full variable domain is DSGVTQTPKHLITATGQRVTLRCSPRSGDLSVYWYQQSLDQGLQFLIQYYNGEERAKGNILERFSAQQFPDLHSELNLSSLELGDSALYFCASSAHRNRLNTDTQYFGPGTRLTVL.

This sequence joins TRBV30 and TRBJ1-5, with TRBD1 as a possible D gene (5 bases). Trimming cost V 0 bases and J 1 base, with 7 bases left between them. CDR1 is GTSNPN and CDR2 is SVGIG in the germline V gene (reference sequence). This CDR3 contains 14 residues. The CDR3 reads CAWSVGLSNQPQHF. The DNA for the CDR3 is TGTGCCTGGAGTGTGGGGCTCAGCAATCAGCCCCAGCATTTT.

The chain links TRBV5-1 to TRBJ1-1; a possible D gene is TRBD1 (6 bases). Germline V CDR1 and CDR2: SGHRS, YFSETQ. Trimming left V 5 bases short and J 0 bases short, with 11 bases between. The CDR3 length is 14 residues. The CDR3 DNA is TGCGCCAGCAGGAGGGGACAAGTGAACACTGAAGCTTTCTTT. It translates to CASRRGQVNTEAFF.

The chain couples TRBV9 to TRBJ1-2, with a possible D match to TRBD1 (5 bases). The length of the CDR3 is 17 residues. Trimming left V 4 bases short and J 5 bases short, with 24 bases between. The germline CDR1 and CDR2 sequences are SGDLS and YYNGEE. CDR3 protein: CASSIQERDPGGYGYTF. CDR3 DNA sequence: TGTGCCAGCAGCATTCAGGAAAGGGATCCCGGGGGGTATGGCTACACCTTC.

This rearrangement joins TRBV7-3 to TRBJ2-3; D possibly corresponds to TRBD2 (5 bases). CDR3 length: 15 residues. Germline lookup yields CDR1 SGHTA and CDR2 FQGTGA. The V end lost 8 bases, the J end lost 3 bases, and 18 bases lay between the germline ends. The CDR3 nucleotides are TGTGCCAGCGGCAGTTCGGGGTTGGCGACAGATACGCAGTATTTT. Translated: CASGSSGLATDTQYF.

The chain employs TRBV10-3 and TRBJ2-2; TRBD2 is a possible D gene (6 bases). Trimming pared 6 bases from V and 6 bases from J, leaving 11 bases between. Per the germline V gene, CDR1 is ENHRY and CDR2 is SYGVKD. This CDR3 contains 13 residues. The CDR3 DNA follows: TGTGCCATCAGGATTACGGGGGCCGGGGAGCTGTTTTTT. This encodes CAIRITGAGELFF.

The chain combines TRBV2 with TRBJ2-3, with TRBD2 matching 7 bases. This CDR3 region has 17 residues. Germline-derived CDR1 and CDR2 are SNHLY and FYNNEI. V trimming: 1 base; J trimming: 6 bases; junction bases outside the gene matches: 13. This CDR3 reads CASSEGIVSGVGDTQYF. As DNA, the CDR3 is TGTGCCAGCAGTGAAGGAATTGTGAGCGGGGTTGGCGATACGCAGTATTTT.

The chain employs TRBV28 and TRBJ1-2; D gene unclear. Trimming cost V 3 bases and J 2 bases, with 7 bases left between them. The CDR3 sequence is 13 residues long. CDR1 MDHEN and CDR2 SYDVKM come from the germline V gene. The CDR3 spells CASSFGQNYGYTF. In DNA form, the CDR3 reads TGTGCCAGCAGTTTTGGGCAAAACTATGGCTACACCTTC.

The chain has TRBV27 and TRBJ1-1; a possible D gene is TRBD1 (5 bases). V was clipped by 3 bases and J by 6 bases, with 11 bases between them. The CDR3 runs to 13 residues. Per germline, CDR1 MNHEY and CDR2 SMNVEV (reference sequence). The CDR3 DNA is TGTGCCAGCAGTTTCCCCGGGGGGGCTGAAGCTTTCTTT. This gives the protein CASSFPGGAEAFF.

V and J are TRBV29-1 and TRBJ1-2, with TRBD1 as a possible D gene (6 bases). V was cut by 1 base and J by 8 bases, with 14 bases left in between. The CDR3 contains 13 residues. The V gene's germline CDR1 is SQVTM and CDR2 ANQGSEA. CDR3 protein: CSVEVAGGRGYTF. CDR3 nucleotides: TGCAGCGTTGAAGTTGCGGGGGGCCGGGGCTACACCTTC.

The rearrangement uses TRBV15 and TRBJ2-5, with a possible D match to TRBD1 (6 bases). The CDR3 sequence is 15 residues long. Trimming took off 5 bases at V and 3 bases at J, with 16 bases between the two ends. Per the germline V gene, CDR1 is LNHNV and CDR2 is YYDKDF (reference sequence). CDR3: CATSVTGFEEETQYF. As DNA, the CDR3 is TGTGCCACCAGCGTCACAGGGTTTGAAGAAGAGACCCAGTACTTC.

There are a few counts of this clone. The CDR3 DNA follows: TGTGCCAGCAGCTTGGGGTTCGGGGGGCGGAATACCGATACGCAGTATTTT. Encoded protein: CASSLGFGGRNTDTQYF. The J gene is TRBJ2-3, the V gene TRBV5-4; possibly TRBD2 for D (7 bases). V was clipped by 0 bases and J by 6 bases, with 20 bases between them. From germline, CDR1 is SGHNT and CDR2 YYREEE (reference sequence). The length of the CDR3 is 17 residues. Together with reference TRBV5-4 and TRBJ2-3, the CDR3 gives the full variable domain: ETGVTQSPTHLIKTRGQQVTLRCSSQSGHNTVSWYQQALGQGPQFIFQYYREEENGRGNFPPRFSGLQFPNYSSELNVNALELDDSALYLCASSLGFGGRNTDTQYFGPGTRLTVL.

This chain uses TRBV7-2 with TRBJ1-5; D ambiguous. CDR3 length: 13 amino acids. The V gene's germline CDR1 is SGHTA and CDR2 FQGNSA. Trimming shortened V by 3 bases and J by 5 bases, and 8 bases separated the two germline ends. CDR3 bases: TGTGCCAGCAGCTTGAACACATATCAGCCCCAGCATTTT. Its translation: CASSLNTYQPQHF.

This clone was seen a single time. The genes are TRBV28 and TRBJ2-7; 8 nucleotides align to TRBD2. This CDR3 has 15 residues. The V gene end was trimmed by 7 bases and the J gene end by 0 bases; junction bases not matched to a gene: 8. Germline lookup yields CDR1 MDHEN and CDR2 SYDVKM. In DNA, the CDR3 is TGTGCCAGCACCCCCATAGCGGGGATCTCCTACGAGCAGTACTTC. Its translation is CASTPIAGISYEQYF.

This clone was counted only a few times. This chain links TRBV18 with TRBJ1-1; TRBD1 agrees at 7 bases. Germline V gene lookup returns CDR1 KGHSH and CDR2 LQKENI. The V and J ends lost 1 base and 12 bases, in that order; junction bases with no gene match: 11. The CDR3 is 14 amino acids. CDR3 in amino acids: CASSPRADREVPFF. As DNA, the CDR3 is TGTGCCAGCTCACCACGAGCCGACAGGGAAGTACCTTTCTTT.

V usage is TRBV30 and J usage is TRBJ1-5, with D possibly being TRBD1 (5 bases). Trimming shortened V by 6 bases and J by 2 bases, and 17 bases separated the two germline ends. CDR3 length: 15 amino acids. The germline gives CDR1 GTSNPN, CDR2 SVGIG (reference sequence). CDR3 amino acids: CACRQGIAGNQPQHF. For the CDR3, the DNA is TGTGCCTGCAGGCAGGGTATCGCGGGCAATCAGCCCCAGCATTTT.

The rearrangement links TRBV6-5 to TRBJ2-7; TRBD2 is a possible D gene (5 bases). Trimming stripped 5 bases from V and 1 base from J, with 9 bases between. The germline CDR1 and CDR2 sequences are MNHEY and SVGAGI. The CDR3 has 13 amino acids. CDR3 DNA: TGTGCCAGCAGTAGAGGGTTGTCCTACGAGCAGTACTTC. This encodes CASSRGLSYEQYF.

CDR3 residues: CASSFNRDNEQFF. CDR3 DNA sequence: TGTGCCAGCAGCTTCAACCGGGACAATGAGCAGTTCTTC. The rearrangement links TRBV7-7 to TRBJ2-1; D gene uncertain. The CDR3 loop spans 13 amino acids. V lost 3 bases, J lost 5 bases, and 8 bases lay in between. CDR1 and CDR2 from the germline V gene are SSHAT and FNYEAQ (reference sequence).

V usage is TRBV7-9 and J usage is TRBJ2-7; 7 positions agree with TRBD1. The CDR3 is 19 amino acids. Germline CDR1 and CDR2: SEHNR and FQNEAQ (reference sequence). Unmatched junction bases numbered 20, after V lost 6 bases and J lost 0 bases. CDR3 coding DNA: TGTGCCAGCAGTCTAGGGGGCAGGCTATTCGAGAGATTCTCCTACGAGCAGTACTTC. This translates into CASSLGGRLFERFSYEQYF.

The J gene is TRBJ2-1, the V gene TRBV29-1; TRBD1 aligns across 10 bases. Trimming at V came to 2 bases and at J to 3 bases, leaving 4 bases not matched to a gene. CDR1 and CDR2 (germline): SQVTM, ANQGSEA. The CDR3 covers 15 residues. The CDR3, as DNA: TGCAGCGTTGAATTCGGACAGGGGGGCTACAATGAGCAGTTCTTC. Translation gives CSVEFGQGGYNEQFF.

The rearrangement joins TRBV14 to TRBJ2-4; a possible D gene is TRBD1 (5 bases). This CDR3 spans 16 amino acids. V dropped 0 bases and J dropped 2 bases, with 11 bases sitting between them. Germline CDR1 SGHDN, CDR2 FVKESK. DNA for the CDR3: TGTGCCAGCAGCCAAGAGGCAGGGTTCTCCAAAAACATTCAGTACTTC. Its protein product is CASSQEAGFSKNIQYF.